This T cell receptor (beta chain) stems from a study of cytomegalovirus exposure and HLA in healthy donors. The wider study: In a later analysis, it was reported that the approximately 120 validation repertoires had been produced on the same platform as the roughly 700 repertoires belonging to the first cohort. General study points: Cytomegalovirus association was listed for 164 TCR beta chains. A classifier reportedly called cytomegalovirus status with high sensitivity and specificity.

Turning to this clone: What it binds is not known.

The assay was immunoSEQ multiplex PCR, and TCRdb's table has in-frame clones only and misses some. The table lists some 130,000 clones, 84% of them singletons. The receptor was derived from a young woman in good health and CMV-seronegative. The sequenced material came from PBMCs.

The CDR3 spells CASSLGGGLSYEQYF. DNA for the CDR3: TGTGCCAGCAGCTTAGGGGGGGGCCTATCCTACGAGCAGTACTTC. V is TRBV7-2 and J is TRBJ2-7, with D perhaps TRBD2 (7 bases). V lost 1 base and J lost 1, with 11 bases in between. The CDR3 loop spans 15 amino acids. The V gene's germline CDR1 is SGHTA and CDR2 FQGNSA.